The rows below give T cell receptor beta chains drawn from one sample of a study of blood T cell repertoires in COVID-19. This table comes from immunoSEQ multiplex PCR, and its TCRdb copy is limited to in-frame clones, with some not included. This table holds 150,000 to 200,000 clones, 80% found once. Sequencing was carried out using PBMCs or T cells enriched from blood (not recorded which). All receptors come from an older woman who had recovered from COVID-19. The conserved cysteine and the conserved F or W are not part of the CDR3 here. Fields, in order: V gene, clone size, J gene, CDR3 protein. The size field is filled for only some rows; it gives once, few, many or a size class.

>TRBV11-2|.|TRBJ2-7
ASSVLQGSYEQY
>TRBV9|.|TRBJ2-3
ASSVGSSGGRDTQY
>TRBV9|once|TRBJ1-2
ASTPGEVSYGYT
>TRBV5-4|few|TRBJ2-5
ASRRTSGGASRQETQY
>TRBV5-1|.|TRBJ2-7
ASSPLGLAGGFLYEQY
>TRBV6-5|.|TRBJ1-1
ASRGQGGENTEAF
>TRBV11-2|.|TRBJ2-1
ASSLDPGGEQF
>TRBV24-1|.|TRBJ1-3
ATLGGVFRSSGNTIY
>TRBV5-1|many|TRBJ1-1
ASSLTVTQGNTEAF
>TRBV24-1|.|TRBJ2-1
ATSDWTGNEQF
>TRBV19|few|TRBJ2-7
ASSAATGAEQY
>TRBV4-1|few|TRBJ1-3
ASSLRVNTGNTIY
>TRBV27|few|TRBJ1-3
ASSPLGYSGNTIY
>TRBV2|.|TRBJ1-6
ASGEWGDNSPLH
>TRBV7-2|.|TRBJ1-3
ASSSRGAFGNTIY
>TRBV12-5|few|TRBJ1-1
ASGVLRTEAF
>TRBV2|.|TRBJ1-5
ASSEEEYSNQPQH
>TRBV6-5|.|TRBJ1-3
ASRGDAGNTIY
>TRBV15|.|TRBJ1-5
ATSIPNQPQH
>TRBV5-6|.|TRBJ1-5
ASSRTGDQPQH
>TRBV7-6|.|TRBJ1-6
ASSLGQGYNSPLH
>TRBV15|.|TRBJ1-5
ATSRTGGGIQPQH
>TRBV5-3|.|TRBJ2-5
ARSLSSQETQY
>TRBV7-2|.|TRBJ1-3
ASSSDRAHTIY
>TRBV5-1|.|TRBJ2-7
ASSLAPGITYEQY
>TRBV30|few|TRBJ1-2
AWIADRDGYT
>TRBV7-8|.|TRBJ2-3
ASSLDSTDTQY
>TRBV9|.|TRBJ2-1
ASSAQGRRKQF
>TRBV9|once|TRBJ2-5
ASSRTSKETQY
>TRBV29-1|.|TRBJ2-6
SVEGQGTGANVLT
>TRBV6-5|.|TRBJ1-5
ASSRGNQPQH
>TRBV4-1|.|TRBJ1-6
ASSQAGQSNSPLH
>TRBV12-5|.|TRBJ2-2
ASGPPVWGGGTGELF
>TRBV5-1|.|TRBJ2-7
ASTPGSPTYEQY
>TRBV29-1|.|TRBJ2-3
SGSGDTQY
>TRBV19|.|TRBJ1-6
ASSIGQNSPLH
>TRBV24-1|once|TRBJ1-2
ATSELRYGYT
>TRBV18|.|TRBJ2-3
ASSLTRTSGGARRTDTQY
>TRBV7-6|.|TRBJ1-1
ASSSRYRGPMNTEAF
>TRBV6-5|.|TRBJ1-2
ASREAGGDYGYT
>TRBV11-2|once|TRBJ2-7
ASSLDWPGLYEQY
>TRBV6-5|.|TRBJ2-1
ASSYSRSGEQF
>TRBV10-3|.|TRBJ2-2
AISGPGGRTGELF
>TRBV21-1|few|TRBJ2-1
ASSRGLAGRDYNEQF
>TRBV3-1/TRBV3-2|.|TRBJ1-1
ASLGGRAEAF
>TRBV4-1|.|TRBJ2-7
ASSQSGQGTYEQY
>TRBV25-1|.|TRBJ1-3
ASSVGVGRNTIY
>TRBV2|.|TRBJ1-1
ASSAARAAGTEAF